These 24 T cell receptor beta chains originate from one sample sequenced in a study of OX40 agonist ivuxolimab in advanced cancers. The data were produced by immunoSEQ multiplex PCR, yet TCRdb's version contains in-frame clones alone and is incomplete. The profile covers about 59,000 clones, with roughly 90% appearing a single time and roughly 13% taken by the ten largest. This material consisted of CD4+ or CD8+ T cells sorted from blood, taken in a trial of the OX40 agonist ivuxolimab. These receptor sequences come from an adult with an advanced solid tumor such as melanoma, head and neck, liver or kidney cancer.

The CDR3 bases are TGCGCCAGCAGCCAAGATTCGGGGGTAGCGGGAGCTGAGCAGTTCTTC. Protein: CASSQDSGVAGAEQFF. The rearrangement joins TRBV4-3 to TRBJ2-1, with 9 positions matching TRBD2. CDR3 size: 16 residues. In germline, CDR1 is LGHNA, CDR2 YSLEER. With 0 bases clipped from V and 9 bases from J, the junction kept 9 bases outside the gene matches.

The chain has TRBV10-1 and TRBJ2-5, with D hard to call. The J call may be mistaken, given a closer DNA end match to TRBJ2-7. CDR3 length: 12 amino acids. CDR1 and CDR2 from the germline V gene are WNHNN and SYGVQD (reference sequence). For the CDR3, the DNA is TGCGCCAGCAGTGAGTCGTTGAACGAGCAGTACTTC. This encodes CASSESLNEQYF.

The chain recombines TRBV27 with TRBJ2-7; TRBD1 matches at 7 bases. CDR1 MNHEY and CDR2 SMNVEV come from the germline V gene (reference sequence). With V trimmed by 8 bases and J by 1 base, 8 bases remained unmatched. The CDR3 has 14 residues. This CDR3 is CASQPGQISYEQYF. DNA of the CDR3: TGTGCCAGCCAGCCGGGACAGATTTCCTACGAGCAGTACTTC.

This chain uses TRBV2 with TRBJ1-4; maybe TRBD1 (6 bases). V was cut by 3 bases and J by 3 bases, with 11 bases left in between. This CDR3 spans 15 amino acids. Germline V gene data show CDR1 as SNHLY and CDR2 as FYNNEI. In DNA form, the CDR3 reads TGTGCCAGCAGTGAGCGCGGGGGGCCTAATGAAAAACTGTTTTTT. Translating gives CASSERGGPNEKLFF. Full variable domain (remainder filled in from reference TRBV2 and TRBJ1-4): EPEVTQTPSHQVTQMGQEVILRCVPISNHLYFYWYRQILGQKVEFLVSFYNNEISEKSEIFDDQFSVERPDGSNFTLKIRSTKLEDSAMYFCASSERGGPNEKLFFGSGTQLSVL.

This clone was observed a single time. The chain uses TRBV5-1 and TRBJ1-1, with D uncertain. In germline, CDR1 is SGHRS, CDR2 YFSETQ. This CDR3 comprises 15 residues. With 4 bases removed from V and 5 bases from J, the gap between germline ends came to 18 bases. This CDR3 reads CASSPVRSGGTEAFF. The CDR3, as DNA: TGCGCCAGCAGCCCTGTGCGCTCAGGAGGTACTGAAGCTTTCTTT.

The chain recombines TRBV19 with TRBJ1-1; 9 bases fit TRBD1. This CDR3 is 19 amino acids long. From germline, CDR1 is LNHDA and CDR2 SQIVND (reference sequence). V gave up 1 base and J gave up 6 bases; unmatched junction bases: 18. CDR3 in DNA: TGTGCCAGTAGTATAGGATTTGGGACAGGGAATCTTGCTATGGCTGAAGCTTTCTTT. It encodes CASSIGFGTGNLAMAEAFF.

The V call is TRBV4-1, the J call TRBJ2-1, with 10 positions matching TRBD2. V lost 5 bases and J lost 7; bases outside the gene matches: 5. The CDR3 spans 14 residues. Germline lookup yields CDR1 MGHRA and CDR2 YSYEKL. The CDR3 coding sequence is TGCGCCAGCAGCTCCACTAGCGGGATAAATGAGCAGTTCTTC. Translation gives CASSSTSGINEQFF.

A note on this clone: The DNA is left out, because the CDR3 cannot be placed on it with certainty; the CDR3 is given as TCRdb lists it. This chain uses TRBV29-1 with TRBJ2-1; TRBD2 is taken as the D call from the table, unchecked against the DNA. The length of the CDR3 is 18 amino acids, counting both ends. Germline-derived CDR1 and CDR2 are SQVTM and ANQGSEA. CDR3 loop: CRGVISAASRASGSEQFF.

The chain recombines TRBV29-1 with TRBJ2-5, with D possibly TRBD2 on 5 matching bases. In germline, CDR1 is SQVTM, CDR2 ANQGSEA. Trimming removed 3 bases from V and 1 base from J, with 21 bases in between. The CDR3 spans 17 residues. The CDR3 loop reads CSVDQEVPPRAQETQYF. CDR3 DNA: TGCAGCGTTGACCAAGAGGTACCTCCGAGGGCCCAAGAGACCCAGTACTTC.

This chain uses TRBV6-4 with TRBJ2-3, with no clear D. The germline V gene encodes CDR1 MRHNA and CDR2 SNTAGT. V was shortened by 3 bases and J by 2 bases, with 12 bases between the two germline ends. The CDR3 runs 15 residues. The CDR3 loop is CASSEFPGFTDTQYF. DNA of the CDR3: TGTGCCAGCAGTGAGTTTCCAGGATTCACAGATACGCAGTATTTT.

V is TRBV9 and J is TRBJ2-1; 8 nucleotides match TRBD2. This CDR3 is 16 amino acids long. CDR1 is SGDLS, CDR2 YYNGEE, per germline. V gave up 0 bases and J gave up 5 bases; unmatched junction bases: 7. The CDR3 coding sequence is TGTGCCAGCAGCGTAGGTCCGGGACTAGGTCACAATGAGCAGTTCTTC. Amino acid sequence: CASSVGPGLGHNEQFF.

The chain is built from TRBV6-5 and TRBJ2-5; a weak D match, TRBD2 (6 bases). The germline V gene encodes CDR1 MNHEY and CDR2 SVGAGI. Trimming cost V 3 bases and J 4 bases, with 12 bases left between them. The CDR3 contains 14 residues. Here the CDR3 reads CASSYLGEVETQYF. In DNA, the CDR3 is TGTGCCAGCAGTTATCTTGGGGAGGTAGAGACCCAGTACTTC.

CDR3 loop: CASSSSTSGSTYEQYF. The CDR3 DNA reads as TGTGCCAGCAGCTCGTCGACTAGCGGATCGACCTACGAGCAGTACTTC. The chain combines TRBV7-8 with TRBJ2-5, with TRBD2 matching over 9 bases. The better agreement between TRBJ2-7 and the DNA end casts doubt on the J call. The germline CDR1 and CDR2 sequences are SGHVS and FQNEAQ. The length of the CDR3 is 16 residues.

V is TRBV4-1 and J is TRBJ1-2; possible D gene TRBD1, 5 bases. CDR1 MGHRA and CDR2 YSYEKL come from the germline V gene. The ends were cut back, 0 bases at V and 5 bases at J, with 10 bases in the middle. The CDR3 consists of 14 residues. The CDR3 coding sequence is TGCGCCAGCAGCCAAGAGGGGGGGAGTTATGGCTACACCTTC. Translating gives CASSQEGGSYGYTF.

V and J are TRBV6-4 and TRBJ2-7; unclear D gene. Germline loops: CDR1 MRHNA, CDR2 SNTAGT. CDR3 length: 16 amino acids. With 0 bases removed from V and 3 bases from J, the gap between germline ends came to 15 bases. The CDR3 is CASSDSSRWDGYEQYF. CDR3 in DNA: TGTGCCAGCAGTGACTCGAGTCGGTGGGATGGCTACGAGCAGTACTTC.

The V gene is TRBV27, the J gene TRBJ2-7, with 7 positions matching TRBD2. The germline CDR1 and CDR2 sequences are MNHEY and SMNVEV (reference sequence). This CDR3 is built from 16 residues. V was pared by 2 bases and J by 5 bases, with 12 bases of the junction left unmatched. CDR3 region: CASSLGAWGGIDEQYF. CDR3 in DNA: TGTGCCAGCAGTTTAGGCGCGTGGGGAGGGATCGACGAGCAGTACTTC.

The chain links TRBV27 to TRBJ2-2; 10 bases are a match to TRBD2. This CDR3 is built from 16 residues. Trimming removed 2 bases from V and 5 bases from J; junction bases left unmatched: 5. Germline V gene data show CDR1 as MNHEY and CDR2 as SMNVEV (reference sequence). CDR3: CASSLASGSSTGELFF. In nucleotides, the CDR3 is TGTGCCAGCAGTTTAGCTAGCGGGAGTTCTACCGGGGAGCTGTTTTTT.

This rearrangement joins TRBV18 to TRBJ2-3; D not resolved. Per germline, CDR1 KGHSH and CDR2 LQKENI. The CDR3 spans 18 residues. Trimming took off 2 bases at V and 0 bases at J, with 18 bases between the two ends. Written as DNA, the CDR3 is TGTGCCAGCTCACCAAGTATAGTGAGACACACAAGCACAGATACGCAGTATTTT. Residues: CASSPSIVRHTSTDTQYF.

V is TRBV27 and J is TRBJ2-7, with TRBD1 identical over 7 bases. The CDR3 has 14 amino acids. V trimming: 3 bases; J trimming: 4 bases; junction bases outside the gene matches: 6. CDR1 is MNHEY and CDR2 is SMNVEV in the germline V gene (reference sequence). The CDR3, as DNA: TGTGCCAGCAGTTTCAGGGGGACCACGTACGAGCAGTACTTC. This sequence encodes CASSFRGTTYEQYF.

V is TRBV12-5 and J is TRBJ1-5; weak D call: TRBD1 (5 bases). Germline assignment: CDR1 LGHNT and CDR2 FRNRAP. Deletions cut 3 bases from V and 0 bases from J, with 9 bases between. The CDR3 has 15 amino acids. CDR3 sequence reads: CASGLMGDSNQPQHF. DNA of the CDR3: TGTGCTAGTGGTTTAATGGGGGATAGCAATCAGCCCCAGCATTTT.

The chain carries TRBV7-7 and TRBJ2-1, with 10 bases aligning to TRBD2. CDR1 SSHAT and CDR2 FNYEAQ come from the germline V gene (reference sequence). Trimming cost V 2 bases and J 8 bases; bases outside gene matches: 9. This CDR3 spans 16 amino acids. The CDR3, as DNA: TGTGCCAGCAGCTTATCTCCCAGCGGGAGGGTCGATGAGCAGTTCTTC. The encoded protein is CASSLSPSGRVDEQFF.

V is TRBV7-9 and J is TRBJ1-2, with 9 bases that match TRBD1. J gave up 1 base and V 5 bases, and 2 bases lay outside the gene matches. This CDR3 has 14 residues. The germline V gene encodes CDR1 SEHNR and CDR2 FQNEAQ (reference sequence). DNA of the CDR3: TGTGCCAGCAGCCAGGGACAGGGTAACTATGGCTACACCTTC. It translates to CASSQGQGNYGYTF.

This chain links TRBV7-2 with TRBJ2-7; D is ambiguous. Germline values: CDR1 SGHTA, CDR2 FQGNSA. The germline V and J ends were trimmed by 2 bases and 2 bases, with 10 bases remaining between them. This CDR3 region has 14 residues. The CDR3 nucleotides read TGTGCCAGCAGCTTATTGTCCGAAACCTACGAGCAGTACTTC. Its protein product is CASSLLSETYEQYF.

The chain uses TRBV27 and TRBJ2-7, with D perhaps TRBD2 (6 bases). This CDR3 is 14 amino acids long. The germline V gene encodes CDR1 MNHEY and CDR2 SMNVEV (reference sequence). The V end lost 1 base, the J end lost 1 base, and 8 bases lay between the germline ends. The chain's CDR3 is CASSLLAESYEQYF. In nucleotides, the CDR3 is TGTGCCAGCAGTTTATTAGCGGAGTCCTACGAGCAGTACTTC.